This TCR beta chain was profiled in a study of blood T cell repertoires in COVID-19. The germline V gene has CDR1 SGHRS and CDR2 YFSETQ. Trimming removed 0 bases from V and 8 bases from J, with 6 bases in between. The CDR3 has 12 residues. Assay: immunoSEQ multiplex PCR; the TCRdb copy retains only in-frame clones and omits some. Here the sample spans fewer than 250,000 clones, about 83% being singletons. The genes are TRBV5-1 and TRBJ2-1; D is unresolved. This TCR came from a woman between 50 and 59 years old with acute or convalescent COVID-19. Input material: peripheral blood. The CDR3: CASSLVIDEQFF. The CDR3, as DNA: TGCGCCAGCAGCTTGGTAATCGATGAGCAGTTCTTC.